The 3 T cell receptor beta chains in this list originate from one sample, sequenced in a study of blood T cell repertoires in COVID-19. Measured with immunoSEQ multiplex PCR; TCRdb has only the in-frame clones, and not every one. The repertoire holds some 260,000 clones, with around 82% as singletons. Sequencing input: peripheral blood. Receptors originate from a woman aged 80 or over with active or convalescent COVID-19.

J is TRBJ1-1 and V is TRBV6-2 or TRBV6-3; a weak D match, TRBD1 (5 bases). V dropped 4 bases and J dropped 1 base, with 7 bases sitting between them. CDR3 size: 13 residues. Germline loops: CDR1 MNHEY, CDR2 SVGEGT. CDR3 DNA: TGTGCCAGCAGTTCAGGGTCGAACACTGAAGCTTTCTTT. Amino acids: CASSSGSNTEAFF.

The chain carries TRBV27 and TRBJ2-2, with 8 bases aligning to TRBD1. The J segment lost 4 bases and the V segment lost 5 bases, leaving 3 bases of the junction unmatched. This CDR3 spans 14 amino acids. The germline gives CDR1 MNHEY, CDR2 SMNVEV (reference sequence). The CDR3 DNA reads TGTGCCAGCAGTCGGCAGGGGGCCACCGGGGAGCTGTTTTTT. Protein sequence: CASSRQGATGELFF.

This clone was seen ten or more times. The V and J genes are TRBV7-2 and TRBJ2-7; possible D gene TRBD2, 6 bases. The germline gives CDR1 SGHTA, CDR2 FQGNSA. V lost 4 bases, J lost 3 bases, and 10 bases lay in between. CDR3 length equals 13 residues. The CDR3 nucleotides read TGTGCCAGCAGCTCGACTAGAAACTACGAGCAGTACTTC. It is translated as CASSSTRNYEQYF.